The 12 T cell receptor beta chains in this list originate from one sample, sequenced in a study of T cells after yellow fever vaccination. TCRdb independently ran MiXCR on the 5' RACE reads; one entry per CDR3 protein. The table lists some 120,000 distinct CDR3 sequences, 15% of them singletons. The sequencing here drew on CD8+ T cells sorted from PBMCs, taken 5 days after the yellow fever booster vaccination. These receptors were collected from a man aged 18-30 years who received the YFV17D yellow fever vaccine.

In its sample, this clonotype was seen many times. The rearrangement joins TRBV15 to TRBJ2-5, with D unclear. This CDR3 is built from 12 residues. V was clipped by 0 bases and J by 5 bases, with 4 bases between them. Germline-derived CDR1 and CDR2 are LNHNV and YYDKDF (reference sequence). The CDR3 loop is CATSRDLETQYF. CDR3 nucleotides: TGTGCCACCAGCAGAGATTTGGAGACCCAGTACTTC.

The chain couples TRBV4-3 to TRBJ1-5; a weak D match, TRBD1 (5 bases). Trimming removed 0 bases from V and 7 bases from J, with 13 bases in between. The CDR3 sequence is 15 residues long. Germline CDR1 reads LGHNA; CDR2 reads YSLEER. The CDR3 region is CASSQDRGGWQPQHF. In DNA form, the CDR3 reads TGCGCCAGCAGCCAAGATCGCGGGGGATGGCAGCCCCAGCATTTT.

V usage is TRBV5-6 and J usage is TRBJ1-6, with a possible D match to TRBD1 (5 bases). Germline V gene lookup returns CDR1 SGHDT and CDR2 YYEEEE. The ends were cut back, 2 bases at V and 9 bases at J, with 15 bases in the middle. This CDR3 has 15 amino acids. Here the CDR3 DNA reads TGTGCCAGCAGCTTAGGGACTTCTAGCTTTTCACCCCTCCACTTT. This encodes CASSLGTSSFSPLHF.

This clonotype came up a few times. The chain has TRBV7-6 and TRBJ1-1, with 9 bases that match TRBD1. Germline assignment: CDR1 SGHVS and CDR2 FNYEAQ. The CDR3 covers 13 residues. The V and J ends lost 2 bases and 11 bases, in that order; junction bases with no gene match: 6. This CDR3 reads CASSLTRGQGAFF. As DNA, the CDR3 is TGTGCCAGCAGCTTAACCCGGGGACAGGGTGCTTTCTTT.

This clonotype was seen ten or more times. V is TRBV4-1 and J is TRBJ1-5; the D is unclear. With 2 bases removed from V and 0 bases from J, the gap between germline ends came to 8 bases. CDR1 is MGHRA and CDR2 is YSYEKL in the germline V gene. The CDR3 is made up of 15 amino acids. CDR3 DNA sequence: TGCGCCAGCAGCCAACGGGCAGTTAGCAATCAGCCCCAGCATTTT. It codes for CASSQRAVSNQPQHF.

This chain uses TRBV7-6 with TRBJ2-2, with D unclear. Trimming took 5 bases from V and 2 from J, leaving 12 bases between them. This CDR3 region has 15 residues. CDR1 and CDR2 (germline): SGHVS, FNYEAQ. In DNA form, the CDR3 reads TGTGCCAGCAGCCAACAATTAAGCAACACCGGGGAGCTGTTTTTT. It encodes CASSQQLSNTGELFF.

The chain has TRBV24-1 and TRBJ2-2; 9 bases fit TRBD1. This CDR3 spans 15 amino acids. Germline CDR1 is KGHDR and CDR2 is SFDVKD. With 4 bases clipped from V and 9 bases from J, the junction kept 8 bases outside the gene matches. The CDR3 DNA follows: TGTGCCACCAGTGACCGCGGGACAGGGAGAAGGGAGCTGTTTTTT. This codes for CATSDRGTGRRELFF.

This clonotype has just a few counts. The rearrangement uses TRBV6-1 and TRBJ2-5; D may be TRBD1 (6 bases). This CDR3 has 15 residues. Germline V gene sequence: CDR1 MNHNS, CDR2 SASEGT. V was trimmed by 7 bases and J by 5 bases, leaving 20 bases between them. CDR3 coding DNA: TGTGCCAGCAAAATAGGGCAAGGGGACATCGAGACCCAGTACTTC. Its translation is CASKIGQGDIETQYF.

This clonotype has only a few counts. The chain recombines TRBV7-8 with TRBJ2-7; the D is unclear. This CDR3 has 15 residues. Trimming took 2 bases from V and 4 from J, leaving 15 bases between them. CDR1 and CDR2 from the germline V gene are SGHVS and FQNEAQ. CDR3 coding DNA: TGTGCCAGCAGCTTACGATCCGGCGGAAAGTACGAGCAGTACTTC. Protein: CASSLRSGGKYEQYF.

The chain carries TRBV6-5 and TRBJ2-2, with D maybe TRBD1 (7 bases). V was trimmed by 5 bases and J by 3 bases, leaving 16 bases between them. The V gene's germline CDR1 is MNHEY and CDR2 SVGAGI. This CDR3 comprises 16 residues. The CDR3 region is CASSPGAGTDTGELFF. CDR3 nucleotides: TGTGCCAGCAGTCCGGGCGCGGGGACAGACACCGGGGAGCTGTTTTTT.

The chain recombines TRBV6-5 with TRBJ2-1; 10 bases agree with TRBD1. CDR3 length equals 15 residues. Germline CDR1 and CDR2: MNHEY and SVGAGI. Trimming at V came to 5 bases and at J to 7 bases, leaving 8 bases not matched to a gene. The CDR3 DNA is TGTGCCAGCAGTGACCGGGACAGGGGTTTTAATGAGCAGTTCTTC. This encodes CASSDRDRGFNEQFF.

This clonotype has only one observation. This chain links TRBV9 with TRBJ2-7, with 9 positions matching TRBD1. The CDR3 sequence is 16 residues long. Per germline, CDR1 SGDLS and CDR2 YYNGEE. Unmatched junction bases numbered 11, after V lost 3 bases and J lost 4 bases. Here the CDR3 reads CASSALQTGGRYEQYF. CDR3 DNA sequence: TGTGCCAGCAGCGCACTGCAGACAGGGGGTAGGTACGAGCAGTACTTC.